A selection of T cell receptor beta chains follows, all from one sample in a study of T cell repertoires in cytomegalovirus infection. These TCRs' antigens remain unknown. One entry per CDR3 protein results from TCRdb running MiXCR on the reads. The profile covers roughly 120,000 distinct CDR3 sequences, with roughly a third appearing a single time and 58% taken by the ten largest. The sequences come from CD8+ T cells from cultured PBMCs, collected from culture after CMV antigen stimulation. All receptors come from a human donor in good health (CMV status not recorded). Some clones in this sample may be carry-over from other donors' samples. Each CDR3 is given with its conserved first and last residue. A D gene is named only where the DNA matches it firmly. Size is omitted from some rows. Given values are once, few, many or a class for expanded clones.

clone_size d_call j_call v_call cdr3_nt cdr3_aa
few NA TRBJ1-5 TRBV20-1 TGCAGTGCTAGAGATGGCGATCAGCCCCAGCATTTT CSARDGDQPQHF
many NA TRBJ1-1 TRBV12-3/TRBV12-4 TGTGCCAGCACCCAGGTCGGAGGGGGGGCGGGAACTGAAGCTTTCTTT CASTQVGGGAGTEAFF
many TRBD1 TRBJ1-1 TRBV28 TGTGCCAGCAGTTTAACAAGCCGGGACAGGGGAAGGAACACTGAAGCTTTCTTT CASSLTSRDRGRNTEAFF
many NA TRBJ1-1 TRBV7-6 TGTGCCAGCAGCTTAGACTTGAACACTGAAGCTTTCTTT CASSLDLNTEAFF
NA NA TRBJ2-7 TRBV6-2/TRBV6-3 TGTGCCAGCAATCCAACAGGAGCCTACGAGCAGTACTTC CASNPTGAYEQYF
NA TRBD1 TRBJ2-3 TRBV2 TGTGCCAGCAGTGAACGACAGGGGGGACCCACAGATACGCAGTATTTT CASSERQGGPTDTQYF
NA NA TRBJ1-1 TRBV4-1 TGCGCCAGCAATCAACCCGCAGGGGCAATGAACACTGAAGCTTTCTTT CASNQPAGAMNTEAFF
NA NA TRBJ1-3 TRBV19 TGTGCCACCTACGGAACGGATGCAAACTCTGGAAACACCATATATTTT CATYGTDANSGNTIYF
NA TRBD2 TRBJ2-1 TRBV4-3 TGCGCCAGCAGCCAAGACGCGGGGGGACGCTCCTACAATGAGCAGTTCTTC CASSQDAGGRSYNEQFF
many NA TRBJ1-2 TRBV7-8 TGTGCCACCTCGCGGGAGGGCTTAGGGGATGGCTACACCTTC CATSREGLGDGYTF
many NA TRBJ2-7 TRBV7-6 TGTGCCAGCAGCTTAGACCGAATAGGGGCCTTCAGCTCCTACGAGCAGTACTTC CASSLDRIGAFSSYEQYF
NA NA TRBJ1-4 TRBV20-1 TGCAGTGCTAGCCCGGGGGCAACTAATGAAAAACTGTTTTTT CSASPGATNEKLFF
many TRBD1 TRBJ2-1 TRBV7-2 TGTGCCAGCAGCTTAGGGGACAGGATCTACAATGAGCAGTTCTTC CASSLGDRIYNEQFF
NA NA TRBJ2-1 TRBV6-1 TGTGCCAGCACCTCTCCGGCGCAGGGTCATCTCAATGAGCAGTTCTTC CASTSPAQGHLNEQFF
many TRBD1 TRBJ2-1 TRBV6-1 TGTGCCAGCAGCCAGGGACAGAGCTCCTACAATGAGCAGTTCTTC CASSQGQSSYNEQFF
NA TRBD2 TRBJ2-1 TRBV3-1 TGTGCCAGCAGCCTCGGGACTAGCCCTACCTACAATGAGCAGTTCTTC CASSLGTSPTYNEQFF
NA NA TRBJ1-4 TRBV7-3 TGTGCCAGCAGCTTAACGGCGGCAACTAATGAAAAACTGTTTTTT CASSLTAATNEKLFF
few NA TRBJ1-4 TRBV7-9 TGTGCCAGCAGCTCCCCGGGGACGGCTAATGAAAAACTGTTTTTT CASSSPGTANEKLFF
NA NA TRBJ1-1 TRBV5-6 TGTGCCAGCAGCTTGGAGGGCAGGGGCCGCATGAACACTGAAGCTTTCTTT CASSLEGRGRMNTEAFF
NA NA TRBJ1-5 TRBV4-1 TGCGCCAGCAGCCAAGGTTCCCTCGGAAGGGCAAATCAGCCCCAGCATTTT CASSQGSLGRANQPQHF
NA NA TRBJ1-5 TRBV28 TGTGCCAGCAGCCCCAGCGGTAGCAATCAGCCCCAGCATTTT CASSPSGSNQPQHF
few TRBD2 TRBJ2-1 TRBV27 TGTGCCAGCAGTCCCTGGACCGCTAGCGGGGGCGCTTACAATGAGCAGTTCTTC CASSPWTASGGAYNEQFF
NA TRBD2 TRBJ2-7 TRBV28 TGTGCCAGCAGTCTCAGGGACCTAGCGGGGGGGCTCTACGAGCAGTACTTC CASSLRDLAGGLYEQYF
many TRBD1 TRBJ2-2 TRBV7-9 TGTGCCAGCAGCTGGGACAGGCTACAACCTTCGAACACCGGGGAGCTGTTTTTT CASSWDRLQPSNTGELFF
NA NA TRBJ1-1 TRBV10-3 TGTGCCATCAGTGAGTCTGGGGTCCGAGGGACTGAAGCTTTCTTT CAISESGVRGTEAFF
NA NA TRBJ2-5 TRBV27 TGTGCCAGCAGTTTAGATGGAGTGGGGGAGACCCAGTACTTC CASSLDGVGETQYF
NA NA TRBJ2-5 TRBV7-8 TGTGCCAGCAGCTTATCGGGCAGCTGGGGGGAAGAGACCCAGTACTTC CASSLSGSWGEETQYF
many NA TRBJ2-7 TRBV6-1 TGTGCCAGCAGTTCTCTCGGGGAAACCTTCGAGCAGTACTTC CASSSLGETFEQYF
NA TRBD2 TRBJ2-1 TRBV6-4 TGTGCCAGCAGCACCGGACTAGCGGGGGGGCCAAACGAGCAGTTCTTC CASSTGLAGGPNEQFF
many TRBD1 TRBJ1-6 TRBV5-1 TGCGCCAGCAGCTTGGGCAGGGGGCAATCACCCCTCCACTTT CASSLGRGQSPLHF
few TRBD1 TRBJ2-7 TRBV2 TGTGCCAGCAGCGATACCGGGACAGGACCTTACGGGGGTTTC CASSDTGTGPYGGF